The 3 T cell receptor beta chains below all came from one sample that was sequenced in a study of cytomegalovirus exposure and HLA in healthy donors. Clones were read by immunoSEQ multiplex PCR, and TCRdb kept only the in-frame ones, dropping some. This sample carries 150,000 to 200,000 clones, approximately 81% of them seen once, and the ten largest clones take roughly 10%. Material for sequencing was PBMCs. These receptors all stem from a young man in good health and CMV-seropositive.

A few counts support this clone. The chain couples TRBV11-3 to TRBJ2-7, with D maybe TRBD2 (7 bases). CDR1 and CDR2 (germline): SGHNT, YENEEA. Trimming took 10 bases from V and 6 from J, leaving 25 bases between them. The CDR3 is 15 residues long. CDR3 DNA: TGTGCCATCCCGCTGGGGGGGCGGGTGAGGGCCGAGCAGTACTTC. Translated: CAIPLGGRVRAEQYF.

This chain uses TRBV11-2 with TRBJ1-1; 8 bases match TRBD1. The J segment lost 11 bases and the V segment lost 3 bases, leaving 8 bases of the junction unmatched. The CDR3 extends over 13 amino acids. CDR1 is SGHAT and CDR2 is FQNNGV in the germline V gene. CDR3 protein: CASSLGQGAEAFF. CDR3 in DNA: TGTGCCAGCAGCTTGGGGCAGGGGGCCGAGGCTTTCTTT.

This chain uses TRBV7-2 with TRBJ2-3; no definite D call. Germline V lookup: CDR1 SGHTA, CDR2 FQGNSA. This CDR3 comprises 17 residues. V lost 5 bases and J lost 0, with 18 bases in between. CDR3 protein: CASSILSPFSSTDTQYF. In DNA, the CDR3 is TGTGCCAGCAGCATACTAAGCCCTTTCTCTAGCACAGATACGCAGTATTTT.